The rows below give T cell receptor beta chains drawn from one sample of a study of T cells in Graves' hyperthyroidism and ophthalmopathy. TCRdb fed the multiplex PCR reads into MiXCR, producing one record per CDR3 protein. The repertoire holds 700,000 or so distinct CDR3 sequences, with about 17% as singletons. Specimen: blood. These receptors all stem from a man between 18 and 35 years old with Graves' hyperthyroidism. The CDR3 runs from the conserved cysteine through the conserved F or W. The order of the fields is clone size, V gene, D gene, J gene, CDR3 protein, CDR3 DNA. The D gene is left open where the match is weak. Clone size is not always given. Where it is, it says once, few, many or a class for expanded clones.

>many|TRBV12-3/TRBV12-4|TRBD1|TRBJ2-3
CASGTGGDGADTQYF
TGTGCGTCCGGGACAGGGGGCGACGGCGCAGATACGCAGTATTTT
>few|TRBV7-2|.|TRBJ1-6
CASSPERQTPLHF
TGTGCCAGCAGCCCTGAAAGACAGACACCCCTCCACTTT
>few|TRBV19|.|TRBJ2-1
CASSPYSYNEQFF
TGTGCCAGTAGTCCCTATTCATACAATGAGCAGTTCTTC
>many|TRBV28|TRBD1|TRBJ2-5
CASSGQGRETQYF
TGTGCCAGCAGCGGACAGGGGAGGGAGACCCAGTACTTC
>.|TRBV9|TRBD2|TRBJ2-1
CASSVDPAGATSYNEQFF
TGTGCCAGCAGCGTAGACCCCGCGGGAGCGACCTCCTACAATGAGCAGTTCTTC
>.|TRBV29-1|TRBD2|TRBJ2-5
CSVWTRLAETQYF
TGCAGCGTGTGGACTAGACTAGCGGAGACCCAGTACTTC
>few|TRBV6-1|.|TRBJ2-7
CASSEFGDEQYF
TGTGCCAGCAGTGAATTTGGAGACGAGCAGTACTTC
>.|TRBV30|.|TRBJ1-6
CAWSVLQGLGSPLHF
TGTGCCTGGAGTGTACTTCAGGGTTTGGGGTCACCCCTCCACTTT
>.|TRBV2|.|TRBJ2-4
CASSLGQSLAKNIQYF
TGTGCCAGCAGCTTAGGTCAGAGTCTAGCCAAAAACATTCAGTACTTC
>.|TRBV25-1|.|TRBJ2-1
CASSDLSYNEQFF
TGTGCCAGCAGTGATCTAAGCTACAATGAGCAGTTCTTC
>.|TRBV7-2|.|TRBJ2-3
CTSSLWVGVSTDTQYF
TGTACCAGCAGCTTGTGGGTGGGCGTATCCACAGATACGCAGTATTTT
>many|TRBV30|.|TRBJ1-6
CAWTDFDNSPLHF
TGTGCCTGGACAGACTTTGATAATTCACCCCTCCACTTT
>many|TRBV5-1|TRBD2|TRBJ2-1
CASSSRLAGGNEQFF
TGCGCCAGCAGCTCCCGACTAGCGGGGGGGAATGAGCAGTTCTTC
>.|TRBV5-5|.|TRBJ1-1
CASSTRPRNTEAFF
TGTGCCAGCAGCACCCGACCGAGGAACACTGAAGCTTTCTTT
>.|TRBV19|.|TRBJ1-5
CASSWGRGRNQPQHF
TGTGCCAGTAGTTGGGGCAGGGGACGCAATCAGCCCCAGCATTTT
>.|TRBV6-2/TRBV6-3|.|TRBJ1-5
CASSQTYGRIGSNQPQHF
TGTGCCAGCAGTCAGACATATGGGCGCATAGGAAGCAATCAGCCCCAGCATTTT
>few|TRBV19|.|TRBJ2-2
CASSITSRHSNTGELFF
TGTGCCAGTAGTATAACATCGAGACACTCGAACACCGGGGAGCTGTTTTTT
>many|TRBV3-1|.|TRBJ1-1
CASSQVEMGRTEAFF
TGTGCCAGCAGCCAAGTCGAGATGGGGAGGACTGAAGCTTTCTTT
>.|TRBV20-1|.|TRBJ2-2
CSARALGANTGELFF
TGCAGTGCTAGGGCCTTAGGGGCGAACACCGGGGAGCTGTTTTTT
>many|TRBV28|.|TRBJ1-2
CASSIARINYGYTF
TGTGCCAGCAGCATTGCCAGGATTAACTATGGCTACACCTTC
>many|TRBV28|.|TRBJ1-1
CASTFYSLWGMNTEAFF
TGTGCCAGCACCTTCTACAGTCTTTGGGGGATGAACACTGAAGCTTTCTTT
>many|TRBV11-3|.|TRBJ2-3
CASSLGRWGATDTQYF
TGTGCCAGCAGCTTAGGACGTTGGGGGGCCACAGATACGCAGTATTTT
>.|TRBV5-1|TRBD2|TRBJ2-7
CASSLPGGRIHEQYF
TGCGCCAGCAGCTTGCCGGGCGGGAGAATACACGAGCAGTACTTC
>many|TRBV20-1|TRBD2|TRBJ2-1
CSALGLAGDNEQFF
TGCAGTGCTCTCGGACTAGCGGGTGACAATGAGCAGTTCTTC
>.|TRBV20-1|TRBD2|TRBJ2-4
CSARRAGARAKNIQYF
TGCAGTGCTAGACGAGCGGGGGCGCGGGCCAAAAACATTCAGTACTTC
>few|TRBV5-1|.|TRBJ2-1
CASSKNRHNEQFF
TGCGCCAGCAGCAAAAACAGGCACAATGAGCAGTTCTTC
>.|TRBV27|.|TRBJ1-5
CASSLFPRGTNQSPQHF
TGTGCCAGCAGTTTATTCCCCAGGGGAACCAATCAATCGCCCCAGCATTTT
>.|TRBV12-3/TRBV12-4|TRBD1|TRBJ2-2
CASTTGDRENANTGELFF
TGTGCCAGCACCACGGGGGACAGGGAAAACGCGAACACCGGGGAGCTGTTTTTT
>many|TRBV20-1|TRBD1|TRBJ2-5
CSAQYRGRETQYF
TGCAGTGCTCAATACAGGGGCCGTGAGACCCAGTACTTC
>.|TRBV7-9|.|TRBJ2-1
CALGGRVNEQFF
TGTGCCCTCGGGGGCAGGGTCAATGAGCAGTTCTTC
>few|TRBV5-1|TRBD1|TRBJ2-7
CASSPGQGHYEQYF
TGCGCCAGCAGCCCCGGACAGGGACACTACGAGCAGTACTTC
>.|TRBV7-9|TRBD2|TRBJ2-7
CASSGQGTSGSSEQYF
TGTGCCAGCAGCGGCCAAGGGACTAGCGGGAGTAGTGAGCAGTACTTC
>many|TRBV28|TRBD2|TRBJ2-3
CASSFEPLRGRGTDTQYF
TGTGCCAGCAGTTTTGAGCCCCTTCGCGGGAGGGGAACAGATACGCAGTATTTT
>.|TRBV4-3|TRBD2|TRBJ2-1
CASSQDRAGGSYNEQFF
TGCGCCAGCAGCCAAGATAGGGCGGGAGGCTCCTACAATGAGCAGTTCTTC
>once|TRBV19|.|TRBJ1-1
CASSTNGYREGPEAFF
TGTGCCAGTAGTACCAACGGCTACAGGGAGGGGCCTGAAGCTTTCTTT
>few|TRBV7-8|TRBD1|TRBJ2-2
CASSPWTGPVGITGELFF
TGTGCCAGCAGCCCCTGGACAGGGCCCGTCGGGATCACCGGGGAGCTGTTTTTT
>few|TRBV6-1|TRBD1|TRBJ1-2
CASSEVTGGTANYGYTF
TGTGCCAGCAGTGAAGTAACAGGGGGCACGGCTAACTATGGCTACACCTTC
>few|TRBV19|.|TRBJ1-1
CASSISSGQGTEAFF
TGTGCCAGTAGTATCTCCTCGGGACAAGGCACTGAAGCTTTCTTT
>few|TRBV6-1|TRBD1|TRBJ2-6
CASRPRSLRTGKLYAGANVLTF
TGTGCCAGCAGACCTAGATCCCTTCGGACAGGGAAGTTATATGCTGGGGCCAACGTCCTGACTTTC
>many|TRBV7-3|.|TRBJ1-2
CASSLWGGGGYTF
TGTGCCAGCAGCTTATGGGGGGGTGGAGGCTACACCTTC
>.|TRBV5-1|TRBD1|TRBJ2-5
CASSQDRGPRETQYF
TGCGCCAGCAGCCAAGACAGGGGTCCCAGGGAGACCCAGTACTTC
>many|TRBV11-2|TRBD2|TRBJ2-4
CASSFGGGARDIQYF
TGTGCCAGCAGCTTTGGCGGGGGGGCGCGGGACATTCAGTACTTC